Given below is one TCR beta chain in context. One junction end disagrees with the germline gene, perhaps due to a read error. These data are taken from a study of blood T cells in healthy people across ages. A J-beta primer mix and a sample-barcoded 5' primer were used in a second PCR of roughly 6 to 12 cycles. TCRdb redid the calling of the 5' RACE reads with MiXCR, one entry per CDR3 protein. This sample has approximately 800,000 distinct CDR3 sequences, with less than 60% found just once. The TCR originated in a man older than 75 in good health. The sample consisted of blood.

The CDR3 is CASNVSGSTHNEQFF. The CDR3 bases are TGTGCCAGCAACGTAAGCGGGAGTACCCACAATGAGCAGTTCTTC. This chain connects TRBV9 to TRBJ2-1, with TRBD2 matching 8 bases. Germline loops: CDR1 SGDLS, CDR2 YYNGEE. The CDR3 is 15 residues long.